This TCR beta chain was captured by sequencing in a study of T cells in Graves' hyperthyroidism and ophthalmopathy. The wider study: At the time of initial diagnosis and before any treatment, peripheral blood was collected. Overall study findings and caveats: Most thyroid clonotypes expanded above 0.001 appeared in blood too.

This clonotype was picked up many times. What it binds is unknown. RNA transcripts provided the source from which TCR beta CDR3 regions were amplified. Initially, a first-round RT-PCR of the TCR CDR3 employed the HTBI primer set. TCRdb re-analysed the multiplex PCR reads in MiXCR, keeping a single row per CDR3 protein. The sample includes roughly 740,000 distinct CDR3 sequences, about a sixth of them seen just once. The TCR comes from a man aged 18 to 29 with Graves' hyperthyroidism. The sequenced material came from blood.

CDR3 protein: CAILTGRDEQFF. CDR3 sequence (DNA): TGTGCCATCTTAACCGGGAGGGACGAGCAGTTCTTC. The J gene is TRBJ2-1, the V gene TRBV12-3 or TRBV12-4, with 8 bases identical to TRBD2. This CDR3 comprises 12 residues. V gave up 10 bases and J gave up 10 bases; unmatched junction bases: 9.